This T cell receptor beta chain derives from a study of blood T cell repertoires in COVID-19. Whole-study context: From the United States, Italy and Spain came samples of acute and convalescent COVID-19. T cells, B-cell-depleted T cells, or PBMCs supplied cDNA or gDNA.

Deletions cut 2 bases from V and 4 bases from J, with 10 bases between. Germline CDR1 SGHNT, CDR2 YYREEE (reference sequence). The CDR3 runs to 14 residues. As originally analysed: Amplification of reference gene primers provided the estimated nucleated cell counts. Repertoires were generated with immunoSEQ multiplex PCR, while TCRdb's copy carries only in-frame clones and drops some. V and J calls plus clone size are reproduced from that table; the DNA served to infer D and trimming. The data hold 210,000 or so clones, with 70% to 90% observed a single time. The V gene is TRBV5-4, the J gene TRBJ1-5; D possibly corresponds to TRBD1 (5 bases). The source material was peripheral blood. The clonotype was recovered from a woman between 65 and 79 years old with active or convalescent COVID-19. CDR3: CASSFGGDNQPQHF. In DNA, the CDR3 is TGTGCCAGCAGCTTCGGGGGGGATAATCAGCCCCAGCATTTT.